This entry lists 25 T cell receptor beta chains sequenced from one sample in a study of Ad26.COV2.S vaccination and SARS-CoV-2 variants. The assay was immunoSEQ multiplex PCR, and TCRdb's table has in-frame clones only and misses some. The data contain around 370,000 clones, about 91% of them singletons. The source was peripheral blood, collected after recovery from COVID-19. These receptors originate from a human donor who had recovered from COVID-19.

The V and J genes are TRBV6-5 and TRBJ1-1; D not resolved. From germline, CDR1 is MNHEY and CDR2 SVGAGI. V gave up 0 bases and J gave up 1 base, with 9 bases separating them. The CDR3 length is 15 residues. The CDR3 DNA reads as TGTGCCAGCAGTTACTCGGGCAACCAGAACACTGAAGCTTTCTTT. It specifies CASSYSGNQNTEAFF.

The gene calls are TRBV5-1 and TRBJ1-2; D unresolved. CDR3 length: 14 amino acids. CDR1 SGHRS and CDR2 YFSETQ come from the germline V gene. V lost 7 bases to trimming and J lost 2 bases, with 15 bases between them. This chain's CDR3 is CASSREQRNYGYTF. CDR3 nucleotides: TGCGCCAGCTCACGCGAGCAGAGAAACTATGGCTACACCTTC.

Only one count was recorded for this clone. This sequence joins TRBV7-8 and TRBJ2-3; TRBD1 aligns across 8 bases. The J segment lost 4 bases and the V segment lost 1 base, leaving 4 bases of the junction unmatched. The CDR3 consists of 15 residues. Germline V gives CDR1 SGHVS, CDR2 FQNEAQ. The CDR3 nucleotides are TGTGCCAGCAGCTTAGGGAGACAGGGGTCAGATACGCAGTATTTT. Its protein product is CASSLGRQGSDTQYF.

The genes are TRBV7-9 and TRBJ2-1; D is possibly TRBD1 or TRBD2 (9 bases each). Germline assignment: CDR1 SEHNR and CDR2 FQNEAQ (reference sequence). Trimming stripped 4 bases from V and 6 bases from J, with 22 bases between. This CDR3 spans 17 amino acids. For the CDR3, the DNA is TGTGCCAGCAGCTCACCGCGGGAGGGACAGGGAAGCAATGAGCAGTTCTTC. It codes for CASSSPREGQGSNEQFF.

The chain is built from TRBV27 and TRBJ1-2, with 10 bases lining up with TRBD1. This CDR3 is built from 13 residues. CDR1 MNHEY and CDR2 SMNVEV come from the germline V gene (reference sequence). V lost 8 bases and J lost 8; bases outside the gene matches: 8. The CDR3 DNA reads as TGTGCCAGCGTTGGGGACAGGGGAGGAGGCTACACCTTC. Its protein is CASVGDRGGGYTF.

The rearrangement links TRBV4-1 to TRBJ2-2; no firm D call. From germline, CDR1 is MGHRA and CDR2 YSYEKL. Deletions cut 4 bases from V and 7 bases from J, with 7 bases between. The CDR3 loop spans 12 amino acids. The CDR3 is CASSPTLGELFF. The CDR3 DNA is TGCGCCAGCAGCCCGACACTCGGGGAGCTGTTTTTT.

This chain links TRBV29-1 with TRBJ2-7; D gene ambiguous. CDR1 and CDR2 from the germline V gene are SQVTM and ANQGSEA. The CDR3 extends over 11 amino acids. The V and J ends lost 2 bases and 6 bases respectively, with 8 bases between them. As DNA, the CDR3 is TGCAGCGTTGAAATAGGGTTCGAGCAGTACTTC. The encoded protein is CSVEIGFEQYF.

This chain joins TRBV6-5 and TRBJ1-1, with D maybe TRBD1 (6 bases). CDR1 and CDR2 (germline): MNHEY, SVGAGI. Trimming took off 0 bases at V and 4 bases at J, with 12 bases between the two ends. The CDR3 consists of 15 residues. CDR3 amino acids: CASSYSMGATTEAFF. CDR3 DNA sequence: TGTGCCAGCAGTTACTCGATGGGGGCGACCACTGAAGCTTTCTTT.

The rearrangement joins TRBV12-3 or TRBV12-4 to TRBJ2-7; 7 bases map to TRBD1. The CDR3 has 12 residues. CDR3 sequence reads: CAVTSGGAEQYF. DNA of the CDR3: TGTGCTGTCACCTCAGGGGGTGCCGAGCAGTACTTC.

This chain connects TRBV21-1 to TRBJ2-7. TRBV21-1 is a documented pseudogene. This CDR3 is built from 12 residues. The CDR3 nucleotides are TGTGCCAGCGATGGACGCACCTACGAGCAGTACTTC. Its protein is CASDGRTYEQYF.

The chain is built from TRBV6-5 and TRBJ2-5; D not resolved. The length of the CDR3 is 14 residues. The V end lost 5 bases, the J end lost 2 bases, and 12 bases lay between the germline ends. Germline V CDR1 and CDR2: MNHEY, SVGAGI. Written as DNA, the CDR3 is TGTGCCAGCAGTATACTCGCGGCGCAAGAGACCCAGTACTTC. Amino acid sequence: CASSILAAQETQYF.

The rearrangement uses TRBV4-2 and TRBJ2-1; TRBD2 matches 7 bases. Germline loops: CDR1 LGHNA, CDR2 YNFKEQ. V shed 1 base and J 7 bases; nucleotides not matched to a gene: 13. The CDR3 is made up of 17 amino acids. The CDR3 here is CASSQVTGGGRGNEQFF. CDR3 in DNA: TGTGCCAGCAGCCAAGTCACTGGCGGGGGTAGAGGGAATGAGCAGTTCTTC.

The gene calls are TRBV7-9 and TRBJ2-5; tentatively, D is TRBD2 (6 bases). Trimming removed 2 bases from V and 2 bases from J, with 9 bases in between. The CDR3 has 14 amino acids. CDR1 and CDR2 from the germline V gene are SEHNR and FQNEAQ (reference sequence). CDR3 DNA: TGTGCCAGCAGCTTATCGACTAGTCAAGAGACCCAGTACTTC. This translates into CASSLSTSQETQYF.

This chain links TRBV3-1 (or the pseudogene TRBV3-2) with TRBJ1-5; D is ambiguous. CDR1 LGHDT and CDR2 YNNKEL come from the germline V gene (reference sequence). This CDR3 region has 18 residues. Trimming cost V 3 bases and J 2 bases, with 20 bases left between them. Here the CDR3 DNA reads TGTGCCAGCAGCCAGACATTAGGGAAGGACGCTGGCAATCAGCCCCAGCATTTT. It specifies CASSQTLGKDAGNQPQHF.

The V call is TRBV14, the J call TRBJ1-3; TRBD1 matches 7 bases. Trimming took 3 bases from V and 3 from J; bases not matched to a gene: 8. The CDR3 contains 16 residues. Germline lookup yields CDR1 SGHDN and CDR2 FVKESK. The CDR3 DNA reads TGTGCCAGCAGCCACGGTGACAGGGACCTTGGAAACACCATATATTTT. Its translation is CASSHGDRDLGNTIYF.

V usage is TRBV7-2 and J usage is TRBJ2-3; D is perhaps TRBD2 (6 bases). The CDR3 is made up of 14 amino acids. From germline, CDR1 is SGHTA and CDR2 FQGNSA. Trimming left V 5 bases short and J 2 bases short, with 11 bases between. CDR3 loop: CASSPRGNTDTQYF. The CDR3 nucleotides read TGTGCCAGCAGCCCGCGGGGAAACACAGATACGCAGTATTTT.

The chain combines TRBV7-2 with TRBJ2-7, with TRBD1 matching over 8 bases. Germline CDR1 reads SGHTA; CDR2 reads FQGNSA. V shed 2 bases, J shed 3 bases, and the junction held 6 bases outside the gene matches. This CDR3 comprises 15 residues. Written as DNA, the CDR3 is TGTGCCAGCAGCTTAAGGGCAGGGGGCGGCTACGAGCAGTACTTC. Protein sequence: CASSLRAGGGYEQYF.

This sequence joins TRBV6-5 and TRBJ1-5, with D unresolved. V gave up 5 bases and J gave up 3 bases, with 8 bases separating them. The CDR3 extends over 13 amino acids. Germline-derived CDR1 and CDR2 are MNHEY and SVGAGI. CDR3 DNA: TGTGCCAGCAGTACCAGGAACAATCAGCCCCAGCATTTT. Encoded protein: CASSTRNNQPQHF.

The rearrangement links TRBV9 to TRBJ2-3, with D possibly matching TRBD2 (6 bases). V was cut by 7 bases and J by 1 base, with 13 bases left in between. The CDR3 sequence is 14 residues long. The germline V gene encodes CDR1 SGDLS and CDR2 YYNGEE. In DNA, the CDR3 is TGTGCCAGCGCGTCGGGGGTCGGCACAGATACGCAGTATTTT. Residues: CASASGVGTDTQYF.

V and J are TRBV7-9 and TRBJ2-1; 9 bases align to TRBD2. Trimming took 6 bases from V and 0 from J; bases not matched to a gene: 6. The V gene's germline CDR1 is SEHNR and CDR2 FQNEAQ (reference sequence). The CDR3 contains 16 residues. The CDR3 DNA sequence: TGTGCCAGCAGTCCCAGCGGGGGGAGCTCCTACAATGAGCAGTTCTTC. Translation: CASSPSGGSSYNEQFF.

The V gene is TRBV19, the J gene TRBJ1-1, with D unresolved. The germline V gene has CDR1 LNHDA and CDR2 SQIVND (reference sequence). The CDR3 runs to 15 residues. Trimming cost V 1 base and J 5 bases, with 14 bases left between them. The CDR3 sequence is CASSIVWQPRTEAFF. The CDR3 DNA is TGTGCCAGTAGTATAGTCTGGCAGCCGCGAACTGAAGCTTTCTTT. The whole variable domain, filled in from reference TRBV19 and TRBJ1-1, reads DGGITQSPKYLFRKEGQNVTLSCEQNLNHDAMYWYRQDPGQGLRLIYYSQIVNDFQKGDIAEGYSVSREKKESFPLTVTSAQKNPTAFYLCASSIVWQPRTEAFFGQGTRLTVV.

The chain has TRBV5-1 and TRBJ1-6, with TRBD1 identical over 8 bases. The trim removed 5 bases at V and 5 bases at J, leaving 12 bases unmatched. The CDR3 extends over 17 amino acids. Germline V gives CDR1 SGHRS, CDR2 YFSETQ. The CDR3 coding sequence is TGCGCCAGCAGTTTCGGACAGGGCGGAGAGAATAATTCACCCCTCCACTTT. Protein product: CASSFGQGGENNSPLHF.

The chain links TRBV6-5 to TRBJ1-3, with D tentatively TRBD1 (5 bases). Germline V gives CDR1 MNHEY, CDR2 SVGAGI. V lost 7 bases and J lost 3, with 13 bases in between. CDR3 length equals 14 residues. DNA of the CDR3: TGTGCCAGCACAAGGGCAGGGCATGGAAACACCATATATTTT. Its protein is CASTRAGHGNTIYF.

The rearrangement uses TRBV12-5 and TRBJ2-7; 10 bases line up with TRBD1. V gave up 4 bases and J gave up 0 bases; unmatched junction bases: 3. Germline V lookup: CDR1 LGHNT, CDR2 FRNRAP. The CDR3 has 15 residues. The CDR3 nucleotides are TGTGCTAGTGGTTGGGGACAGGGGAGCTCCTACGAGCAGTACTTC. This encodes CASGWGQGSSYEQYF.

The rearrangement uses TRBV5-6 and TRBJ2-1, with 7 bases matching TRBD2. V dropped 3 bases and J dropped 5; count of bases not matched to a gene: 2. Germline V gene lookup returns CDR1 SGHDT and CDR2 YYEEEE. The CDR3 covers 13 residues. The chain's CDR3 is CASSWTSNNEQFF. Written as DNA, the CDR3 is TGTGCCAGCAGCTGGACTAGTAACAATGAGCAGTTCTTC.